This T cell receptor beta chain appears in the sequencing data of a study of blood T cell repertoires in COVID-19. Produced via immunoSEQ multiplex PCR; TCRdb's table is partial and in-frame only. Of about 160,000 clones in the sample, almost 85% are singletons; the top ten hold roughly 15%. Germline V gene data show CDR1 as SGHVS and CDR2 as FQNEAQ. The V gene lost 4 bases and the J gene lost 5 bases, with 18 bases spanning the gap. The CDR3 has 16 amino acids. Sample: peripheral blood. The rearrangement uses TRBV7-8 and TRBJ2-1; no reliable D call. The TCR was taken from a human donor with acute or convalescent COVID-19. The donor label of this sample is uncertain. CDR3 coding DNA: TGTGCCAGCAGCTCGCGCGACTGGGTTGGTAACAATGAGCAGTTCTTC. As protein: CASSSRDWVGNNEQFF. The entire variable domain, with the rest obtained from reference TRBV7-8 and TRBJ2-1, is as follows: GAGVSQSPRYKVAKRGQDVALRCDPISGHVSLFWYQQALGQGPEFLTYFQNEAQLDKSGLPSDRFFAERPEGSVSTLKIQRTQQEDSAVYLCASSSRDWVGNNEQFFGPGTRLTVL.